What follows are 32 T cell receptor beta chains derived from one specimen sequenced in a study of CD8 T cells in ankylosing spondylitis. General study points: Among TCR beta sequences, a motif of eight highly homologous variants appeared characteristic of ankylosing spondylitis blood.

TCRdb ran MiXCR on the 5' RACE reads and lists one entry per CDR3 protein. This table has just under 550,000 distinct CDR3 sequences, roughly an eighth appearing once. Their antigen targets remain unknown. Sequenced material: blood, either unsorted or a sorted T cell fraction (not recorded which). Source of these receptors: a male donor with ankylosing spondylitis.

The CDR3, as DNA: TGCGCCAGCACCCCGACAGTCGGTGGGGGCAGTGAGCAGTTCTTC. Protein product: CASTPTVGGGSEQFF. V usage is TRBV5-1 and J usage is TRBJ2-1, with D maybe TRBD1 (6 bases). Between the trimmed V and J ends, which lost 6 bases and 9 bases, there was a span of 22 bases. Germline V gene lookup returns CDR1 SGHRS and CDR2 YFSETQ. The CDR3 runs to 15 residues. The entire variable domain, with the rest obtained from reference TRBV5-1 and TRBJ2-1, is as follows: KAGVTQTPRYLIKTRGQQVTLSCSPISGHRSVSWYQQTPGQGLQFLFEYFSETQRNKGNFPGRFSGRQFSNSRSEMNVSTLELGDSALYLCASTPTVGGGSEQFFGPGTRLTVL.

This clonotype has more than one count but fewer than ten. The genes are TRBV5-1 and TRBJ1-1, with 9 bases that match TRBD1. Germline CDR1 reads SGHRS; CDR2 reads YFSETQ. J gave up 10 bases and V 0 bases, and 4 bases lay outside the gene matches. The CDR3 spans 13 residues. For the CDR3, the DNA is TGCGCCAGCAGCTTGGGATTGGACAGGGGAGCTTTCTTT. It is translated as CASSLGLDRGAFF. The complete variable domain, with remaining parts taken from reference TRBV5-1 and TRBJ1-1, reads KAGVTQTPRYLIKTRGQQVTLSCSPISGHRSVSWYQQTPGQGLQFLFEYFSETQRNKGNFPGRFSGRQFSNSRSEMNVSTLELGDSALYLCASSLGLDRGAFFGQGTRLTVV.

In this sample, this clonotype turned up a few times. The rearrangement links TRBV10-3 to TRBJ1-1, with TRBD1 as a possible D gene (5 bases). The germline V gene has CDR1 ENHRY and CDR2 SYGVKD. The germline V and J ends were trimmed by 8 bases and 0 bases, with 10 bases remaining between them. The length of the CDR3 is 13 residues. CDR3: CAIAGNMNTEAFF. The CDR3 coding sequence is TGTGCCATCGCAGGGAACATGAACACTGAAGCTTTCTTT.

This clonotype was seen at least ten times. The chain employs TRBV27 and TRBJ2-4, with D unresolved. The V gene's germline CDR1 is MNHEY and CDR2 SMNVEV (reference sequence). The CDR3 length is 13 residues. Trimming took 9 bases from V and 0 from J, leaving 9 bases between them. This CDR3 reads CASRPLAKNIQYF. Here the CDR3 DNA reads TGTGCCAGTAGACCCCTAGCCAAAAACATTCAGTACTTC.

This clonotype was found a few times. J is TRBJ1-2 and V is TRBV29-1; 8 nucleotides align to TRBD1. V lost 4 bases to trimming and J lost 4 bases; unmatched junction nucleotides: 8. Germline V gene lookup returns CDR1 SQVTM and CDR2 ANQGSEA. CDR3 length: 14 residues. The CDR3 here is CSVVRAGGSYGYTF. The CDR3 DNA reads TGCAGCGTTGTGAGGGCAGGGGGCAGCTATGGCTACACCTTC.

The gene calls are TRBV30 and TRBJ1-1; D perhaps matches TRBD1 (6 bases). Germline V CDR1 and CDR2: GTSNPN, SVGIG (reference sequence). There are 11 residues in the CDR3. V shed 7 bases and J shed 9 bases, with 15 bases lying between them. The DNA of the CDR3 is TGTGCCTCCCTGGCGGGGGCGAAAGCTTTCTTT. This translates into CASLAGAKAFF.

The chain combines TRBV9 with TRBJ1-5; D uncertain. This CDR3 has 13 amino acids. V was pared by 0 bases and J by 4 bases, with 5 bases between. Germline loops: CDR1 SGDLS, CDR2 YYNGEE. The DNA of the CDR3 is TGTGCCAGCAGCGTAGACACAAATCAGCCCCAGCATTTT. Translated: CASSVDTNQPQHF.

This clonotype was counted many times. The J gene is TRBJ1-1, the V gene TRBV12-3 or TRBV12-4, with 7 nucleotides matching TRBD1. The CDR3 has 14 residues. J lost 3 bases, V lost 5 bases, and 6 bases had no gene match. CDR3 nucleotides: TGTGCCAGCAGTATGAGACAGGGAGACACTGAAGCTTTCTTT. Its translation: CASSMRQGDTEAFF.

This clonotype showed up just a few times. The chain couples TRBV25-1 to TRBJ1-1; D is unresolved. This CDR3 contains 13 residues. Trimming cost V 7 bases and J 5 bases, with 14 bases left between them. The germline V gene encodes CDR1 MGHDK and CDR2 SYGVNS. CDR3 in amino acids: CASTDSKDTEAFF. The CDR3 coding sequence is TGTGCCAGCACTGACTCGAAGGATACTGAAGCTTTCTTT. Supplemented by reference TRBV25-1 and TRBJ1-1, the full variable domain reads EADIYQTPRYLVIGTGKKITLECSQTMGHDKMYWYQQDPGMELHLIHYSYGVNSTEKGDLSSESTVSRIRTEHFPLTLESARPSHTSQYLCASTDSKDTEAFFGQGTRLTVV.

V usage is TRBV25-1 and J usage is TRBJ1-6, with 7 bases identical to TRBD1. Per germline, CDR1 MGHDK and CDR2 SYGVNS. The CDR3 has 16 amino acids. V lost 4 bases to trimming and J lost 9 bases; unmatched junction nucleotides: 12. The CDR3 region is CASSGGHVGGVSPLHF. The CDR3 nucleotides read TGTGCCAGCAGTGGGGGCCATGTAGGGGGCGTTTCACCCCTCCACTTT.

The rearrangement joins TRBV5-6 to TRBJ2-7, with D possibly matching TRBD2 (6 bases). This CDR3 has 12 residues. Germline values: CDR1 SGHDT, CDR2 YYEEEE. The V and J ends lost 4 bases and 7 bases respectively, with 12 bases between them. CDR3 coding DNA: TGTGCCAGCAGCGTCGGGACTTGGGAGCAGTACGTC. Translation: CASSVGTWEQYV.

The J gene is TRBJ2-7, the V gene TRBV10-3, with TRBD2 identical over 11 bases. CDR3 size: 15 residues. J gave up 0 bases and V 6 bases, and 4 bases lay outside the gene matches. CDR1 and CDR2 from the germline V gene are ENHRY and SYGVKD. CDR3 protein: CAISNSGGGSYEQYF. CDR3 in DNA: TGTGCCATCAGCAATAGCGGGGGGGGCTCCTACGAGCAGTACTTC.

This clonotype was seen more than once but under ten times. The chain links TRBV9 to TRBJ1-2; TRBD1 matches at 7 bases. Germline assignment: CDR1 SGDLS and CDR2 YYNGEE. V dropped 1 base and J dropped 4; count of bases not matched to a gene: 16. The CDR3 consists of 18 residues. The chain's CDR3 is CASSVRVGGSSIGYGYTF. DNA of the CDR3: TGTGCCAGCAGCGTACGGGTAGGGGGCTCCTCCATAGGCTATGGCTACACCTTC.

This clonotype came up a few times. The rearrangement joins TRBV7-8 to TRBJ1-1, with no clear D. Trimming left V 0 bases short and J 1 base short, with 9 bases between. Germline-derived CDR1 and CDR2 are SGHVS and FQNEAQ. This CDR3 spans 15 amino acids. The CDR3 sequence: CASSLAGSANTEAFF. CDR3 in DNA: TGTGCCAGCAGCTTAGCCGGGAGCGCGAACACTGAAGCTTTCTTT.

This clonotype was counted only a few times. V gene TRBV10-3 combines with J gene TRBJ2-7; no reliable D call. V shed 0 bases and J shed 4 bases, with 10 bases lying between them. CDR3 length: 14 residues. Germline CDR1 reads ENHRY; CDR2 reads SYGVKD. The CDR3 DNA is TGTGCCATCAGTGAGTCGATGGGGTTATACGAGCAGTACGTC. It yields the protein CAISESMGLYEQYV.

This clonotype was seen more than once but under ten times. This rearrangement joins TRBV20-1 to TRBJ2-1; D is possibly TRBD1 (6 bases). Trimming pared 6 bases from V and 3 bases from J, leaving 18 bases between. In germline, CDR1 is DFQATT, CDR2 SNEGSKA (reference sequence). This CDR3 comprises 15 residues. In DNA form, the CDR3 reads TGCAGTGCCGATGGGGGCGGGCACCGCTACAATGAGCAGTTCTTC. It encodes CSADGGGHRYNEQFF.

In this sample, this clonotype turned up a few times. The chain combines TRBV10-2 with TRBJ2-7, with 11 nucleotides matching TRBD2. The CDR3 is made up of 14 amino acids. The V and J ends lost 6 bases and 5 bases, in that order; junction bases with no gene match: 6. From germline, CDR1 is WSHSY and CDR2 SAAADI. CDR3 region: CASSSSGRLNEQYF. The DNA of the CDR3 is TGCGCCAGCAGCTCTAGCGGGAGGCTAAACGAGCAGTACTTC.

This clonotype was recorded at least ten times. The CDR3 DNA is TGTGCCAGCAGTTTACTCCCCCCTTACAATGAGCAGTTCTTC. Residues: CASSLLPPYNEQFF. The chain is built from TRBV12-3 or TRBV12-4 and TRBJ2-1; unclear D gene. The V end was cut by 2 bases, the J end by 4 bases, with 9 bases between. This CDR3 spans 14 amino acids.

The chain is built from TRBV20-1 and TRBJ2-1; tentatively, D is TRBD1 or TRBD2 (5 bases each). V dropped 3 bases and J dropped 0 bases, with 9 bases sitting between them. The V gene's germline CDR1 is DFQATT and CDR2 SNEGSKA (reference sequence). The CDR3 has 14 residues. CDR3 DNA sequence: TGCAGTGCTAGCACGGGACGCTCCTACAATGAGCAGTTCTTC. It translates to CSASTGRSYNEQFF.

This clonotype was observed a handful of times. V gene TRBV7-2 combines with J gene TRBJ2-1, with D maybe TRBD2 (5 bases). The V gene lost 5 bases and the J gene lost 14 bases, with 16 bases spanning the gap. CDR1 is SGHTA and CDR2 is FQGNSA in the germline V gene. The CDR3 runs 12 residues. The CDR3 reads CASSLGSFGEFF. The CDR3, as DNA: TGTGCCAGCAGCCTTGGAAGCTTCGGGGAGTTCTTC.

CDR3 DNA sequence: TGCAGTGCTTTGGGACAGGGAGAGCTCCTTGCGGCTGGAAACACCATATATTTT. This codes for CSALGQGELLAAGNTIYF. The V and J genes are TRBV20-1 and TRBJ1-3; 9 positions match TRBD1. V gave up 5 bases and J gave up 2 bases; unmatched junction bases: 16. The germline CDR1 and CDR2 sequences are DFQATT and SNEGSKA (reference sequence). The CDR3 is made up of 18 amino acids.

The chain carries TRBV5-1 and TRBJ2-1; 16 bases line up with TRBD2. The length of the CDR3 is 17 residues. Germline-derived CDR1 and CDR2 are SGHRS and YFSETQ. The V segment lost 5 bases and the J segment 7 bases; nucleotides outside the gene matches: 9. CDR3 sequence (DNA): TGCGCCAGCAGGGGGACTAGCGGGAGGGCCTATTTGAATGAGCAGTTCTTC. Encoded protein: CASRGTSGRAYLNEQFF.

This clonotype was seen at least ten times. The chain joins TRBV6-2 or TRBV6-3 to TRBJ2-1; D is uncertain. The CDR3 totals 12 residues. Germline lookup yields CDR1 MNHEY and CDR2 SVGEGT. The ends were cut back, 5 bases at V and 4 bases at J, with 6 bases in the middle. CDR3 sequence: CASSQRYNEQFF. DNA for the CDR3: TGTGCCAGCAGTCAGAGGTACAATGAGCAGTTCTTC.

The chain carries TRBV27 and TRBJ2-5; D perhaps matches TRBD1 (6 bases). This CDR3 is 15 amino acids long. CDR1 and CDR2 from the germline V gene are MNHEY and SMNVEV (reference sequence). The V end was cut by 4 bases, the J end by 1 base, with 13 bases between. The CDR3: CASSSLGTIQETQYF. CDR3 nucleotides: TGTGCCAGCAGTTCGTTGGGGACAATCCAAGAGACCCAGTACTTC.

The rearrangement links TRBV6-1 to TRBJ1-2; possibly TRBD1 for D (5 bases). V was cut by 6 bases and J by 0 bases, with 11 bases left in between. Looked up from germline, CDR1 is MNHNS and CDR2 is SASEGT. The CDR3 covers 14 residues. The CDR3 loop is CASSPTQANYGYTF. DNA for the CDR3: TGTGCCAGCAGCCCCACACAGGCTAACTATGGCTACACCTTC.

The chain carries TRBV20-1 and TRBJ2-3; 8 bases match TRBD1. The trim removed 2 bases at V and 0 bases at J, leaving 7 bases unmatched. CDR3 length: 16 residues. CDR1 and CDR2 (germline): DFQATT, SNEGSKA (reference sequence). The CDR3 nucleotides read TGCAGTGCTAGATCGTGGGGACAGGTCAGCACAGATACGCAGTATTTT. This encodes CSARSWGQVSTDTQYF.

V and J are TRBV12-3 or TRBV12-4 and TRBJ1-5, with TRBD1 matching 8 bases. Trimming at V came to 7 bases and at J to 0 bases, leaving 5 bases not matched to a gene. The CDR3 runs 15 residues. CDR3 sequence: CASTEDRDSNQPQHF. CDR3 nucleotides: TGTGCCAGCACCGAGGACAGGGATAGCAATCAGCCCCAGCATTTT.

This clonotype has a handful of counts. The chain combines TRBV7-7 with TRBJ2-7; D might be TRBD2 (5 bases). Germline lookup yields CDR1 SSHAT and CDR2 FNYEAQ (reference sequence). The CDR3 consists of 14 residues. Trimming stripped 5 bases from V and 0 bases from J, with 11 bases between. CDR3: CASSQDFNSYEQYF. In DNA, the CDR3 is TGTGCCAGCAGCCAGGACTTTAACTCCTACGAGCAGTACTTC. The full variable domain, completed using reference TRBV7-7 and TRBJ2-7, is GAGVSQSPRYKVTKRGQDVTLRCDPISSHATLYWYQQALGQGPEFLTYFNYEAQPDKSGLPSDRFSAERPEGSISTLTIQRTEQRDSAMYRCASSQDFNSYEQYFGPGTRLTVT.

The chain combines TRBV5-1 with TRBJ2-5; tentative D call: TRBD2 (5 bases). The V and J ends lost 0 bases and 0 bases respectively, with 9 bases between them. Germline assignment: CDR1 SGHRS and CDR2 YFSETQ. The CDR3 spans 15 residues. CDR3: CASSLALADQETQYF. The CDR3 DNA reads TGCGCCAGCAGCTTGGCTCTAGCAGACCAAGAGACCCAGTACTTC.

The chain employs TRBV29-1 and TRBJ2-1; D gene unclear. The V gene lost 3 bases and the J gene lost 15 bases, with 12 bases spanning the gap. CDR1 and CDR2 (germline): SQVTM, ANQGSEA. This CDR3 contains 10 residues. The CDR3 coding sequence is TGCAGCGTTGATAGGTCGGGTCGGTTCTTC. It is translated as CSVDRSGRFF.

In its sample, this clonotype was seen a few times. V usage is TRBV20-1 and J usage is TRBJ2-5; no clear D. Trimming removed 1 base at V and 1 base at J, with 13 bases between. Germline V gene data show CDR1 as DFQATT and CDR2 as SNEGSKA (reference sequence). The CDR3 covers 15 residues. CDR3 coding DNA: TGCAGTGCTAGAGCCGCCGGGCGCCCCCAAGAGACCCAGTACTTC. It translates to CSARAAGRPQETQYF.

This clonotype was seen only a few times. The chain carries TRBV4-1 and TRBJ1-2, with unresolved D. The CDR3 has 15 residues. With 4 bases removed from V and 1 base from J, the gap between germline ends came to 13 bases. Germline V gene lookup returns CDR1 MGHRA and CDR2 YSYEKL. The CDR3: CASSPDGENNYGYTF. The DNA of the CDR3 is TGCGCCAGCAGCCCGGACGGAGAAAATAACTATGGCTACACCTTC.